A selection of T cell receptor beta chains follows, all from one sample in a study of T cell responses to AZD1222 COVID-19 vaccine. Sequencing used immunoSEQ multiplex PCR; TCRdb keeps in-frame clones, though not all of them. Of 90,000 to 95,000 clones in the sample, 88% are singletons; the top ten hold roughly an eighth. The sample consisted of peripheral blood, taken 28 days after the second AZD1222 dose. All receptors come from an adult who received the AZD1222 COVID-19 vaccine. Both conserved end residues are part of each CDR3. D genes are given only for firm matches. Expanded clones are given a class, and other clones once, few, many or no size at all.

NA	18	TRBJ1-4	NA	TRBV7-9	TGTGCCAGCAGCTTAGGAAGGCAGGACCTGGGCACTAATGAAAAACTGTTTTTT	CASSLGRQDLGTNEKLFF
TRBD2	16	TRBJ2-1	NA	TRBV7-3	TGTGCCAGCAGCTTAGAAGGGACTAGCGTGTTTTCTGAGCAGTTCTTC	CASSLEGTSVFSEQFF
TRBD1	15	TRBJ1-6	NA	TRBV7-9	TGTGCCAGCAGCTCCACGGGACAGGTCGATTCACCCCTCCACTTT	CASSSTGQVDSPLHF
TRBD1	16	TRBJ2-7	NA	TRBV7-3	TGTGCCAGCAGCCTGACCGGGACAGGGGGTATTTACGAGCAGTACTTC	CASSLTGTGGIYEQYF
NA	13	TRBJ1-1	NA	TRBV11-2	TGTGCCAGCAGCTTAGCACAGACTCCTGAAGCTTTCTTT	CASSLAQTPEAFF
NA	15	TRBJ2-1	NA	TRBV6-5	TGTGCCAGCAGTCCCGGGACTTATACCTACAATGAGCAGTTCTTC	CASSPGTYTYNEQFF
NA	14	TRBJ1-6	NA	TRBV7-9	TGTGCCAGCAGCCTAGGAGGGCTTAATTCACCCCTCCACTTT	CASSLGGLNSPLHF
TRBD2	17	TRBJ2-1	NA	TRBV10-3	TGTGCCATCAGTTGGACTAGCGGGGGTAGCTCCTACAATGAGCAGTTCTTC	CAISWTSGGSSYNEQFF
TRBD1	17	TRBJ1-6	NA	TRBV9	TGTGCCAGCAGCGTAGCTCCTCTGGGGACAGCCAATTCACCCCTCCACTTT	CASSVAPLGTANSPLHF
NA	14	TRBJ1-1	NA	TRBV9	TGTGCCAGCAGCGTCACAGGGCAGAACACTGAAGCTTTCTTT	CASSVTGQNTEAFF
TRBD1	16	TRBJ1-4	NA	TRBV11-2	TGTGCCAGCAGCTTAGGGGGCGGGACAGCTAATGAAAAACTGTTTTTT	CASSLGGGTANEKLFF
NA	15	TRBJ1-1	NA	TRBV18	TGTGCCAGCTCACCCGCAGGGGATGGGGAGACTGAAGCTTTCTTT	CASSPAGDGETEAFF
NA	15	TRBJ2-2	NA	TRBV7-9	TGTGCCAGCATCCCGGGACGGCTCAACACCGGGGAGCTGTTTTTT	CASIPGRLNTGELFF
TRBD1	14	TRBJ2-7	NA	TRBV7-2	TGTGCCAGCAGCTTAGTCGACAGGGGCGGAAAGCAGTACTTC	CASSLVDRGGKQYF
NA	16	TRBJ2-7	NA	TRBV9	TGTGCCAGCAGCGTAGCCCGGGACACCAGGAACTACGAGCAGTACTTC	CASSVARDTRNYEQYF
NA	15	TRBJ2-3	NA	TRBV5-4	TGTGCCAGCAGCCCTGGTAGGGGGAGAACAGATACGCAGTATTTT	CASSPGRGRTDTQYF
NA	14	TRBJ2-7	NA	TRBV5-3	TGTGCCAGAAGCCCCCGGACAAGCTCCTACGAGCAGTACTTC	CARSPRTSSYEQYF
NA	17	TRBJ2-1	NA	TRBV7-2	TGTGCCAGCAGCTCCCCGAGCGGGACAGGCTTCTACAATGAGCAGTTCTTC	CASSSPSGTGFYNEQFF
NA	13	TRBJ2-1	NA	TRBV29-1	TGCAGCGTTGGGAGGGGGACGTACAATGAGCAGTTCTTC	CSVGRGTYNEQFF
NA	14	TRBJ2-2	NA	TRBV20-1	TGCAGTGCTAGTGGTGCCCGGAACCCCGGGGAGCTGTTTTTT	CSASGARNPGELFF
NA	17	TRBJ2-2	NA	TRBV12-5	TGTGCTAGTGGTTTGGTAATGGAGACATTGAACACCGGGGAGCTGTTTTTT	CASGLVMETLNTGELFF
NA	14	TRBJ2-7	NA	TRBV5-1	TGCGCCAGCAGCTTCGGGACACCGCCCTACGAGCAGTACTTC	CASSFGTPPYEQYF
TRBD2	17	TRBJ2-2	NA	TRBV5-4	TGTGCCAGCAGCTTACCCCGGGGGAGGGTGGACACCGGGGAGCTGTTTTTT	CASSLPRGRVDTGELFF
NA	13	TRBJ1-1	NA	TRBV9	TGTGCCAGCAGCCCTCAGGGGAACACTGAAGCTTTCTTT	CASSPQGNTEAFF
NA	17	TRBJ2-5	NA	TRBV7-6	TGTGCCAGCAGCTTAGATGCACTTTTGATTGGGCAAGAGACCCAGTACTTC	CASSLDALLIGQETQYF
NA	15	TRBJ1-3	NA	TRBV11-3	TGTGCCAGCAGCTTAGATCACGCGGGTCGAAACACCATATATTTT	CASSLDHAGRNTIYF
TRBD1	16	TRBJ2-6	NA	TRBV19	TGTGCCAGTAGTATAAACAGGGGAAGAGGGGCCAACGTCCTGACTTTC	CASSINRGRGANVLTF
NA	13	TRBJ1-1	NA	TRBV12-3/TRBV12-4	TGTGCCAGCACGGTTTACCAAAACACTGAAGCTTTCTTT	CASTVYQNTEAFF
NA	15	TRBJ1-6	NA	TRBV7-3	TGTGCCAGCAGCTTAAACCCCTCTTATAATTCACCCCTCCACTTT	CASSLNPSYNSPLHF
NA	16	TRBJ2-3	NA	TRBV7-8	TGTGCCAGCAGCTGGGGTATGGGACAACTCACAGATACGCAGTATTTT	CASSWGMGQLTDTQYF
NA	17	TRBJ2-1	NA	TRBV4-1	TGCGCCAGCAGCCAAGCCCGGGGCACAAGCTCCTACAATGAGCAGTTCTTC	CASSQARGTSSYNEQFF
NA	17	TRBJ2-3	NA	TRBV4-1	TGCGCCAGCACCAGCCAAGACCTAATAGCGTGGGGGGATACGCAGTATTTT	CASTSQDLIAWGDTQYF
NA	18	TRBJ2-6	NA	TRBV4-1	TGCGCCAGCAGCCAAGATGGTCCAGGGTACTCTGGGGCCAACGTCCTGACTTTC	CASSQDGPGYSGANVLTF
TRBD1	13	TRBJ1-5	NA	TRBV10-2	TGCGCCAGCAGTCAGGACAGGAATCAGCCCCAGCATTTT	CASSQDRNQPQHF
TRBD1	14	TRBJ1-4	NA	TRBV5-1	TGCGCCAGCAGGGACGACAGGGGCGGTGAAAAACTGTTTTTT	CASRDDRGGEKLFF
NA	14	TRBJ2-1	many	TRBV27	TGTGCCAGCAGGGACTTAAGCTCCTACAATGAGCAGTTCTTC	CASRDLSSYNEQFF
TRBD2	16	TRBJ2-5	NA	TRBV9	TGTGCCAGCAGTTGGTCCCCTAGCGGGAGTCGGGAGACCCAGTACTTC	CASSWSPSGSRETQYF
TRBD2	17	TRBJ2-5	NA	TRBV5-4	TGTGCCAGCAGCTTTGGTGGCGCGGGGGGGCGGGGGGAGACCCAGTACTTC	CASSFGGAGGRGETQYF
TRBD2	15	TRBJ2-5	NA	TRBV5-4	TGTGCCAGCAGCTCGCGGGGGGATTACCAAGAGACCCAGTACTTC	CASSSRGDYQETQYF
NA	12	TRBJ1-2	few	TRBV15	TGTGCCACCAGCAGAGTTGGCTATGGCTACACCTTC	CATSRVGYGYTF
NA	17	TRBJ1-3	NA	TRBV4-3	TGCGCCAGCAGCCAAGGGGTGTCAGGGGACTACCGAAACACCATATATTTT	CASSQGVSGDYRNTIYF
NA	14	TRBJ1-5	NA	TRBV5-6	TGTGCCAGCAGCTTACAGGGAAACAATCAGCCCCAGCATTTT	CASSLQGNNQPQHF
NA	11	TRBJ1-1	NA	TRBV11-1	TGTGCCAGCAGCTTGTATGGTGAAGCTTTCTTT	CASSLYGEAFF
NA	14	TRBJ1-2	NA	TRBV12-5	TGTGCTAGTGGTTTCTGGAGGGCGGGCTATGGCTACACCTTC	CASGFWRAGYGYTF
NA	13	TRBJ2-1	NA	TRBV13	TGTGCCAGCAGCCCAGGGCAATACAATGAGCAGTTCTTC	CASSPGQYNEQFF
NA	13	TRBJ1-2	few	TRBV2	TGTGCCAGCAGTGAATTGACGGTGGAAGGCTACACCTTC	CASSELTVEGYTF
NA	14	TRBJ2-3	once	TRBV13	TGTGCCAGCAGCTTAGGGCGAAACACAGATACGCAGTATTTT	CASSLGRNTDTQYF
NA	15	TRBJ2-3	NA	TRBV7-2	TGTGCCAGCAGCTTAGGCGGGGAGACAACAGATACGCAGTATTTT	CASSLGGETTDTQYF
NA	12	TRBJ1-1	NA	TRBV20-1	TGCAGTGCTAGTTCGGGGAACACTGAAGCTTTCTTT	CSASSGNTEAFF
NA	15	TRBJ2-6	NA	TRBV14	TGTGCCAGCAGCCAAGGGGTCAGGGATCTCAACGTCCTGACTTTC	CASSQGVRDLNVLTF
NA	14	TRBJ1-3	NA	TRBV9	TGTGCCAGCAGCGGGGCGGCCTCTGGAAACACCATATATTTT	CASSGAASGNTIYF
TRBD2	15	TRBJ2-5	NA	TRBV2	TGTGCCAGCCGGGCGGGGGGGCCTGTGTGGGAGACCCAGTACTTC	CASRAGGPVWETQYF
NA	13	TRBJ1-5	NA	TRBV6-2/TRBV6-3	TGTGCCAGCAGTTACAGGGCGGGCCAGCCCCAGCATTTT	CASSYRAGQPQHF